One and the same sample provided the 6 T cell receptor beta chains below, sequenced in a study of OX40 agonist ivuxolimab in advanced cancers. TCRdb keeps only in-frame clones here, not all; method: immunoSEQ multiplex PCR. In the table there are some 15,000 clones, about three quarters of which are singletons. The sequences come from CD4+ or CD8+ T cells sorted from blood, collected in a trial of the OX40 agonist ivuxolimab. The receptors stem from an adult with an advanced solid tumor such as melanoma, head and neck, liver or kidney cancer.

The chain combines TRBV7-9 with TRBJ1-1; D gene uncertain. The CDR3 contains 15 residues. Germline V gene data show CDR1 as SEHNR and CDR2 as FQNEAQ (reference sequence). The V end lost 4 bases, the J end lost 1 base, and 13 bases lay between the germline ends. This chain's CDR3 is CASSSVTAANTEAFF. CDR3 DNA: TGTGCCAGCAGCTCTGTCACGGCGGCGAACACTGAAGCTTTCTTT.

The V and J genes are TRBV5-1 and TRBJ2-3, with D maybe TRBD2 (6 bases). Germline lookup yields CDR1 SGHRS and CDR2 YFSETQ. V was trimmed by 0 bases and J by 4 bases, leaving 12 bases between them. The CDR3 has 15 amino acids. The CDR3 region is CASSLAMGGPDTQYF. In DNA form, the CDR3 reads TGCGCCAGCAGCTTGGCCATGGGAGGCCCAGATACGCAGTATTTT.

This CDR3 reads CASSSPLDYNEQFF. The CDR3 nucleotides read TGTGCCAGCAGCTCCCCACTAGATTACAATGAGCAGTTCTTC. The chain recombines TRBV7-9 with TRBJ2-1; D possibly corresponds to TRBD2 (5 bases). The CDR3 is 14 residues long. From germline, CDR1 is SEHNR and CDR2 FQNEAQ (reference sequence). The V end was cut by 4 bases, the J end by 4 bases, with 11 bases between.

In this sample, this clone is medium-sized. This chain uses TRBV9 with TRBJ2-1, with TRBD2 matching over 11 bases. CDR1 is SGDLS, CDR2 YYNGEE, per germline. The junction had 1 base not matched to a gene; V was cut back by 1 base and J by 4 bases. The CDR3 has 15 residues. CDR3: CASSVIAGGYNEQFF. Written as DNA, the CDR3 is TGTGCCAGCAGCGTAATAGCGGGAGGGTACAATGAGCAGTTCTTC.

This clone has just one count. This sequence joins TRBV13 and TRBJ1-2; 8 positions agree with TRBD1. Germline-derived CDR1 and CDR2 are PRHDT and FYEKMQ (reference sequence). This CDR3 has 11 amino acids. The V segment lost 10 bases and the J segment 7 bases; nucleotides outside the gene matches: 5. The CDR3 loop reads CAIRGRGGYTF. DNA of the CDR3: TGTGCCATCAGGGGGCGGGGTGGCTACACCTTC.

The chain combines TRBV29-1 with TRBJ2-7; TRBD1 is a possible D gene (5 bases). CDR1 is SQVTM and CDR2 is ANQGSEA in the germline V gene. Trimming cost V 2 bases and J 3 bases, with 11 bases left between them. The CDR3 sequence is 13 residues long. The CDR3 loop reads CSVETRANYEQYF. CDR3 nucleotide sequence: TGCAGCGTTGAAACCAGGGCGAACTACGAGCAGTACTTC.